This T cell receptor (beta chain) is drawn from a study of blood T cell repertoires in COVID-19. The overall study: The study drew acute and convalescent COVID-19 samples from the United States, Italy and Spain. Sample material is recorded as cDNA or gDNA derived from T cells, B-cell-depleted T cells, or PBMCs.

J gave up 6 bases and V 5 bases, and 7 bases lay outside the gene matches. The CDR3 is 15 residues long. The germline V gene encodes CDR1 SGHVS and CDR2 FQNEAQ. The sample holds a few counts of this clone. Per the authors' pipeline: Nucleated cell counts were estimated from reference gene primer amplification. The method was immunoSEQ multiplex PCR; TCRdb's version includes in-frame clones alone and lacks a portion of them. V and J calls and clone size are copied from that table; D and trimming were computed from the DNA. Of roughly 150,000 clones in the sample, approximately 78% were seen once. This TCR derives from a woman at least 80 years old with acute or convalescent COVID-19. V is TRBV7-8 and J is TRBJ2-1; the match to TRBD2 covers 10 bases. Source material: peripheral blood. This CDR3 is CASSPRRLAGNEQFF. The CDR3 DNA reads as TGTGCCAGCAGCCCCCGCCGACTAGCGGGCAATGAGCAGTTCTTC.